The source of this T cell receptor (beta chain) is a study of beta chain features in type 1 diabetes. The CDR3 is 12 residues long. The V end lost 8 bases, the J end lost 4 bases, and 11 bases lay between the germline ends. The germline CDR1 and CDR2 sequences are MNHEY and SVGAGI. The entirety of the isolated RNA underwent reverse transcription, so expressed TCRB transcripts were sequenced. Clones were read by immunoSEQ multiplex PCR, and TCRdb kept only the in-frame ones, dropping some. Of about 350,000 clones listed, 15% to 20% are singletons. Overall study results and limits: Sampled from patients, naive, central memory and Treg TCRB repertoires appeared more similar than those sampled from healthy donors. More deletions and fewer insertions at VDJ junctions were found in patients with type 1 diabetes.

A remark on this clone: The antigen is unknown.

Sequencing was performed on naive CD4+ T cells from blood. The sequence was obtained from a woman aged 18-29 years in good health. The J gene is TRBJ1-2, the V gene TRBV6-5; D perhaps matches TRBD1 (5 bases). In DNA, the CDR3 is TGTGCCAGCGGTGGGACTGCCTATGGCTACACCTTC. Its translation is CASGGTAYGYTF.